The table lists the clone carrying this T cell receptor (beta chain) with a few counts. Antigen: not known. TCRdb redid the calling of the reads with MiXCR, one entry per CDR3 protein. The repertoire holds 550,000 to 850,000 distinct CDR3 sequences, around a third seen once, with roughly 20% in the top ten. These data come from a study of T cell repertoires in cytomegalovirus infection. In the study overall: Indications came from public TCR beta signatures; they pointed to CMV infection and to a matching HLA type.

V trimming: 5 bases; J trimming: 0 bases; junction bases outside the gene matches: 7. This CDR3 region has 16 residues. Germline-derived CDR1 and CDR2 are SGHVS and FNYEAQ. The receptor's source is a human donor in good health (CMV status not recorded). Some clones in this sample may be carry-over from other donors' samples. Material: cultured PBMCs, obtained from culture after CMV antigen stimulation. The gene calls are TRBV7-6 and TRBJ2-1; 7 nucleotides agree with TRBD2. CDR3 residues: CASSQWGGSSYNEQFF. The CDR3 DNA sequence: TGTGCCAGCAGCCAATGGGGCGGGAGCTCCTACAATGAGCAGTTCTTC.